This T cell receptor beta chain is drawn from a study of control samples from healthy donors and cancer patients. Per the germline V gene, CDR1 is SGHDT and CDR2 is YYEEEE. Losses at the gene ends were 4 bases for V and 1 base for J; bases not matched to a gene: 6. The CDR3 runs 15 residues. Method: immunoSEQ multiplex PCR; TCRdb's copy keeps in-frame clones and lacks some. The sample records around 94,000 clones, 86% being singletons. This clonotype was sampled from a woman aged 45-59 years in good health. Sequencing was performed on blood. This chain links TRBV5-6 with TRBJ2-7; 9 nucleotides align to TRBD1. CDR3 coding DNA: TGTGCCAGCAGCAGGGACAGGGTGAGATCCTACGAGCAGTACTTC. This encodes CASSRDRVRSYEQYF.